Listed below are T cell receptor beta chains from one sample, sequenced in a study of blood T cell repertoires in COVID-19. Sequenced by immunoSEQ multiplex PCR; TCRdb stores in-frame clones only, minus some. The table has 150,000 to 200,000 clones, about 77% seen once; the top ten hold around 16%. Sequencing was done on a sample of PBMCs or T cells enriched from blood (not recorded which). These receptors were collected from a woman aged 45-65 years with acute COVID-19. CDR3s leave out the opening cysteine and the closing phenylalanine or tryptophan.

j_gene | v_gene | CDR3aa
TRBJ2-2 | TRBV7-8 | ASSFRTSGGGGTGELF
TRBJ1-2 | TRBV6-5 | ASGGYGYT
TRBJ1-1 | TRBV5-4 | ASSPRQGMNTEAF
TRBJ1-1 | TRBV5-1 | ASSLDRRGHEAF
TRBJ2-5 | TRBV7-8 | ASSSRGSGGEETQY
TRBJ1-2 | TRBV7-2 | ASSFGQDYGYT
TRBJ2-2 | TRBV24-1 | ATSDSWLTDENTGELF
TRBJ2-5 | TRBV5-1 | ASRMSRETQY
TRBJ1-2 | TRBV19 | ASSIGGYYGYT
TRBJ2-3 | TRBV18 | ASSPPNTDTQY
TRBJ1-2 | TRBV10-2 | ASTGWQNNNYGYT
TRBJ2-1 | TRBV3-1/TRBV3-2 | ASSQGYREQF
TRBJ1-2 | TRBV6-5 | ASSYSAGRGYGYT
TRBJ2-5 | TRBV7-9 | ASSQTGWETQY
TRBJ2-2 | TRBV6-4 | ASSRQTSGATGELF
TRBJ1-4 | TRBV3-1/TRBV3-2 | ASSPEGQWGGNEKLF